The 20 T cell receptor beta chains below come from one sample, sequenced in a study of CD8 T cells in ankylosing spondylitis. TCRdb re-called the 5' RACE reads with MiXCR, one entry per CDR3 protein. The table records about 140,000 distinct CDR3 sequences, approximately 8.4% of them present only once. The sample comprised synovial fluid, either unsorted or a sorted T cell fraction (not recorded which). Receptor source: a male donor with ankylosing spondylitis.

The V gene is TRBV12-3 or TRBV12-4, the J gene TRBJ1-3; possibly TRBD1 for D (5 bases). The CDR3 length is 14 residues. V shed 8 bases and J shed 1 base, with 12 bases lying between them. CDR3 residues: CASQVAGSGNTIYF. CDR3 nucleotides: TGTGCCAGCCAAGTTGCAGGGTCTGGAAACACCATATATTTT.

The rearrangement uses TRBV7-3 and TRBJ2-5; 9 bases match TRBD2. The CDR3 runs 16 residues. V shed 5 bases, J shed 4 bases, and the junction held 11 bases outside the gene matches. Per germline, CDR1 SGHTA and CDR2 FQGTGA. The DNA for the CDR3 is TGTGCCAGCAGCCCCACTGTTTTAGCGGGGGTAGAGACCCAGTACTTC. Its protein is CASSPTVLAGVETQYF.

This clonotype came up a few times. The J gene is TRBJ1-5, the V gene TRBV4-1; maybe TRBD1 (6 bases). The CDR3 extends over 14 amino acids. With 4 bases removed from V and 9 bases from J, the gap between germline ends came to 16 bases. Germline CDR1 is MGHRA and CDR2 is YSYEKL. CDR3 in DNA: TGCGCCAGCAGCCCCGGGACACCCCGGACGCCCCAGCATTTT. This encodes CASSPGTPRTPQHF.

This clonotype occurred many times. The chain joins TRBV12-3 or TRBV12-4 to TRBJ2-1; D is unclear. Trimming removed 5 bases from V and 12 bases from J, with 14 bases in between. The CDR3 is made up of 12 amino acids. This CDR3 reads CASSPPPLGQFF. The CDR3 coding sequence is TGTGCCAGCAGTCCCCCCCCACTGGGGCAGTTCTTC.

This clonotype was seen at least ten times. This chain connects TRBV28 to TRBJ1-2, with TRBD1 matching over 7 bases. V was clipped by 6 bases and J by 4 bases; unmatched bases: 2. Per germline, CDR1 MDHEN and CDR2 SYDVKM. The CDR3 covers 12 residues. CDR3 in DNA: TGTGCCAGCAGGCCAGGGGGCTATGGCTACACCTTC. Translated: CASRPGGYGYTF.

This clonotype has ten or more counts. The gene calls are TRBV28 and TRBJ2-2, with a weak D call TRBD1 (6 bases). There are 17 residues in the CDR3. Germline CDR1 is MDHEN and CDR2 is SYDVKM. V shed 5 bases and J shed 4 bases, with 20 bases lying between them. As DNA, the CDR3 is TGTGCCAGCAGTCAACCCGACAGGCAATGGGCCACCGGGGAGCTGTTTTTT. Residues: CASSQPDRQWATGELFF. Full variable domain (rest looked up from reference TRBV28 and TRBJ2-2): DVKVTQSSRYLVKRTGEKVFLECVQDMDHENMFWYRQDPGLGLRLIYFSYDVKMKEKGDIPEGYSVSREKKERFSLILESASTNQTSMYLCASSQPDRQWATGELFFGEGSRLTVL.

Concerning this clonotype: Given a much more abundant clone one base away, this may be a read error. The DNA for the CDR3 is TGCTGTGCTAGTTGGAGGGGGCTGGAGACCCAGTACTTC. It translates to CCASWRGLETQYF. The chain combines TRBV20-1 with TRBJ2-5; TRBD1 might be the D (7 bases). This CDR3 is built from 13 residues. CDR1 and CDR2 from the germline V gene are DFQATT and SNEGSKA (reference sequence).

V usage is TRBV4-3 and J usage is TRBJ2-3; no clear D. This CDR3 spans 17 amino acids. Trimming removed 2 bases from V and 0 bases from J, with 15 bases in between. Per the germline V gene, CDR1 is LGHNA and CDR2 is YSLEER. CDR3 DNA sequence: TGCGCCAGCAGCCAATCGAGCGCCTCGACTAGCACAGATACGCAGTATTTT. It is translated as CASSQSSASTSTDTQYF.

The chain recombines TRBV3-1 with TRBJ2-7; no reliable D call. This CDR3 is 12 amino acids long. Germline CDR1 is LGHDT and CDR2 is YNNKEL (reference sequence). Trimming pared 2 bases from V and 4 bases from J, leaving 6 bases between. CDR3 nucleotide sequence: TGTGCCAGCAGCCAAACGGAGTACGAGCAGTACTTC. Protein product: CASSQTEYEQYF.

This clonotype has at least ten counts. This chain links TRBV29-1 with TRBJ1-1; unclear D gene. Trimming pared 1 base from V and 1 base from J, leaving 4 bases between. The germline V gene has CDR1 SQVTM and CDR2 ANQGSEA. The CDR3 spans 12 residues. This CDR3 reads CSVEAGNTEAFF. DNA for the CDR3: TGCAGCGTTGAAGCAGGGAACACTGAAGCTTTCTTT.

This clonotype was counted many times. This chain uses TRBV7-9 with TRBJ1-5, with D uncertain. V lost 2 bases and J lost 4, with 6 bases in between. The germline V gene has CDR1 SEHNR and CDR2 FQNEAQ (reference sequence). The CDR3 consists of 13 residues. In nucleotides, the CDR3 is TGTGCCAGCAGCTTAAGTGGGAATCAGCCCCAGCATTTT. As protein: CASSLSGNQPQHF.

This clonotype was seen more than once but under ten times. The J gene is TRBJ1-2, the V gene TRBV5-6; possible D gene TRBD1, 6 bases. The CDR3 sequence is 13 residues long. Germline CDR1 SGHDT, CDR2 YYEEEE. Trimming shortened V by 2 bases and J by 7 bases, and 12 bases separated the two germline ends. CDR3 sequence (DNA): TGTGCCAGCAGCTTAAACAGGGCTGGTGGCTACACCTTC. Translated, it gives CASSLNRAGGYTF.

Many counts were recorded for this clonotype. The rearrangement links TRBV29-1 to TRBJ1-2; D is undetermined. This CDR3 has 11 residues. CDR1 and CDR2 from the germline V gene are SQVTM and ANQGSEA. Trimming took off 0 bases at V and 2 bases at J, with 1 base between the two ends. CDR3 in amino acids: CSVEDNYGYTF. The CDR3 region has the DNA TGCAGCGTTGAAGACAACTATGGCTACACCTTC.

This clonotype was detected many times. V gene TRBV6-5 combines with J gene TRBJ1-1; TRBD1 is a possible D gene (6 bases). The CDR3 totals 14 residues. CDR1 and CDR2 (germline): MNHEY, SVGAGI. V shed 6 bases and J shed 8 bases, with 19 bases lying between them. The CDR3 loop reads CASRTPQDSIEAFF. For the CDR3, the DNA is TGTGCCAGCAGGACGCCACAGGACAGCATAGAAGCTTTCTTT.

This clonotype was seen many times. This chain uses TRBV5-1 with TRBJ1-6; D perhaps matches TRBD1 (6 bases). Germline CDR1 and CDR2: SGHRS and YFSETQ. This CDR3 has 14 residues. V lost 2 bases to trimming and J lost 5 bases, with 8 bases between them. CDR3 sequence: CASSFGTHNSPLHF. In DNA form, the CDR3 reads TGCGCCAGCAGCTTCGGGACACATAATTCACCCCTCCACTTT.

This clonotype was recorded at least ten times. The chain joins TRBV7-9 to TRBJ1-4; no reliable D call. The length of the CDR3 is 15 residues. Germline CDR1 reads SEHNR; CDR2 reads FQNEAQ (reference sequence). V lost 1 base and J 6 bases, leaving 12 bases between the germline ends. CDR3 in DNA: TGTGCCAGCAGCTTAGGCGCGGGCATCGATGAAAAACTGTTTTTT. Protein: CASSLGAGIDEKLFF.

The gene calls are TRBV28 and TRBJ1-2, with no clear D. From germline, CDR1 is MDHEN and CDR2 SYDVKM. The CDR3 loop spans 15 amino acids. V dropped 2 bases and J dropped 4 bases, with 14 bases sitting between them. The CDR3, as DNA: TGTGCCAGCAGTTTAGGAACAATGCCTGGCTATGGCTACACCTTC. Encoded protein: CASSLGTMPGYGYTF.

This clonotype was counted many times. This chain links TRBV28 with TRBJ1-1, with 7 positions matching TRBD1. Germline trimming cut 4 bases from V and 1 base from J; bases unmatched to any gene: 6. This CDR3 is built from 15 residues. Germline V gene lookup returns CDR1 MDHEN and CDR2 SYDVKM. Here the CDR3 reads CASSSSGQSNTEAFF. The DNA of the CDR3 is TGTGCCAGCAGTTCCTCGGGACAGTCGAACACTGAAGCTTTCTTT. The variable domain in full, with the rest retrieved from reference TRBV28 and TRBJ1-1, is DVKVTQSSRYLVKRTGEKVFLECVQDMDHENMFWYRQDPGLGLRLIYFSYDVKMKEKGDIPEGYSVSREKKERFSLILESASTNQTSMYLCASSSSGQSNTEAFFGQGTRLTVV.

This clonotype occurred a few times. This chain's CDR3 is CASSTGGAGNTIYF. The CDR3, as DNA: TGTGCCAGCAGTACAGGGGGTGCTGGAAACACCATATATTTT. The chain carries TRBV12-3 or TRBV12-4 and TRBJ1-3, with 8 bases aligning to TRBD1. Trimming cost V 5 bases and J 2 bases; bases outside gene matches: 2. The length of the CDR3 is 14 residues.

This chain uses TRBV20-1 with TRBJ2-5; 8 bases match TRBD1. The germline CDR1 and CDR2 sequences are DFQATT and SNEGSKA (reference sequence). The CDR3 covers 14 residues. V dropped 6 bases and J dropped 5; count of bases not matched to a gene: 11. The CDR3 nucleotides are TGCAGTGCCCACACCCAGGGGGCCGGGGAGACCCAGTACTTC. It is translated as CSAHTQGAGETQYF.